This record covers a single T cell receptor (beta chain). What it binds is not known. This entry belongs to a study of T cell responses to AZD1222 COVID-19 vaccine. Broader study findings: Baseline testing showed seropositivity in only six or seven AZD1222 recipients. Clonal diversity may have been underestimated, and the donors were mostly white British, with more females than males. All repertoire sampling was performed exclusively after the peak T cell response. Vaccination with two AZD1222 doses was followed by a rise in Spike-specific TCR breadth and depth.

V was cut by 2 bases and J by 3 bases, with 9 bases left in between. From germline, CDR1 is SGHTA and CDR2 FQGNSA. The CDR3 extends over 14 amino acids. Method: immunoSEQ multiplex PCR; TCRdb's copy keeps in-frame clones and lacks some. The sample yields fewer than 250,000 clones, roughly 92% seen once. This specimen was peripheral blood, taken on day 0 of AZD1222 vaccination. The origin of this receptor is an adult in good health. The chain is built from TRBV7-2 and TRBJ2-3; D might be TRBD2 (6 bases). CDR3 sequence (DNA): TGTGCCAGCAGCTTAATGGCGGGAACAGATACGCAGTATTTT. This encodes CASSLMAGTDTQYF.